Below, one T cell receptor (beta chain) is given with its context. Its antigen is unknown. This record belongs to a study of cytomegalovirus exposure and HLA in healthy donors. Findings and limits, study-wide: Over 15,000 TCR beta sequences were associated with HLA alleles at 0.05 false discovery rate in a later analysis. Later analysis revealed greater clonal expansion in HLA-associated TCR beta chains than in equally common others. Later, TCR association rates were found to vary by HLA locus, highest for DRB1 and lowest for HLA-C. Earlier analysis looked at TCR beta V segments, and most were productive about 90% or about 30% of the time.

The primer mix had 60 Vbeta and 13 Jbeta primers. Here immunoSEQ multiplex PCR was the method, and the copy in TCRdb shows in-frame clones only, minus some. The sample shows under 110,000 clones, roughly 73% of them seen only once. Germline V lookup: CDR1 SGHAT, CDR2 FQNNGV. CDR3 length: 16 residues. Germline trimming cut 4 bases from V and 5 bases from J; bases unmatched to any gene: 4. Sequencing was performed on PBMCs. This clonotype originated in a man aged 40-50 years in good health and CMV-seronegative. V usage is TRBV11-2 and J usage is TRBJ2-2; 13 bases agree with TRBD2. The CDR3 sequence is CASSSVGLAGTGELFF. CDR3 nucleotide sequence: TGTGCCAGCAGCTCCGTGGGACTAGCGGGAACCGGGGAGCTGTTTTTT. The full variable domain, in which reference TRBV11-2 and TRBJ2-2 provide the parts outside the CDR3, is EAGVAQSPRYKIIEKRQSVAFWCNPISGHATLYWYQQILGQGPKLLIQFQNNGVVDDSQLPKDRFSAERLKGVDSTLKIQPAKLEDSAVYLCASSSVGLAGTGELFFGEGSRLTVL.